This T cell receptor beta chain was recorded in a study of response to subunit inactivated influenza vaccine. Whole-study results and caveats: Researchers suggested that each seasonal influenza vaccination recruits few new T cells.

The V gene end was trimmed by 0 bases and the J gene end by 10 bases; junction bases not matched to a gene: 4. CDR1 is SGHRS, CDR2 YFSETQ, per germline. The length of the CDR3 is 15 residues. One entry per CDR3 protein results from TCRdb running MiXCR on the RT-PCR reads. The table has fewer than 200,000 distinct CDR3 sequences, about 9.3% seen once. Many counts were recorded for this clonotype. Its antigen is unknown. The sample in question was non-naive T cells sorted from PBMCs, obtained on the day of vaccination. This rearrangement joins TRBV5-1 to TRBJ2-1; 13 nucleotides align to TRBD2. This TCR was recovered from a man in his fifties who received an inactivated influenza vaccine. CDR3 protein: CASSLDGTSGTEQFF. The CDR3 nucleotides are TGCGCCAGCAGCTTGGACGGGACTAGCGGGACCGAGCAGTTCTTC.